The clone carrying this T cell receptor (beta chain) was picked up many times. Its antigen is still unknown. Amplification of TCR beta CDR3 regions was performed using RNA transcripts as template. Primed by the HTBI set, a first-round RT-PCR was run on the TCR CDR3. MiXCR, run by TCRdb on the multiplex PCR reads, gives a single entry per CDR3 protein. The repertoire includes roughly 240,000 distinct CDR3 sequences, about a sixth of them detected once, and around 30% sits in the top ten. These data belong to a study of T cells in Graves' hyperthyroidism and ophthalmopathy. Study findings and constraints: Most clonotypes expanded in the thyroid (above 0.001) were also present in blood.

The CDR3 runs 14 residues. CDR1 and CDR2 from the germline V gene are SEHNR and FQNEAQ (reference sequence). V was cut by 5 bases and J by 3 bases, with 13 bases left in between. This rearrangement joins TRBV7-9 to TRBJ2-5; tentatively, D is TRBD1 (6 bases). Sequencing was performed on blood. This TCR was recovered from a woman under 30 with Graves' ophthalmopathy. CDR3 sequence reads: CASSRNTGKETQYF. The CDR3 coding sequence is TGTGCCAGCAGCCGCAATACAGGGAAAGAGACCCAGTACTTC.